These T cell receptor beta chains were read from a single sample in a study of T cell repertoires in cytomegalovirus infection. TCRdb re-called the reads with MiXCR, one entry per CDR3 protein. This sample has some 100,000 distinct CDR3 sequences, with less than 25% found just once. Sequencing input: CD8+ T cells from PBMCs. The source is a human donor in good health (CMV status not recorded). Some clones in this sample may be carry-over from other donors' samples. CDR3s include the opening cysteine and the closing phenylalanine or tryptophan. The D gene is left open where the match is weak. Only some rows state a clone size, as once, few, many or a class for expanded clones.

V gene	CDR3 length	D gene	J gene	clone size	CDR3 protein	CDR3 DNA
TRBV20-1	15	TRBD2	TRBJ2-7	NA	CSARDRGGRPDEQYF	TGCAGTGCTAGAGATAGGGGCGGGAGGCCAGACGAGCAGTACTTC
TRBV14	14	NA	TRBJ2-2	few	CASSQDLNTGELFF	TGTGCCAGCAGCCAAGATCTTAACACCGGGGAGCTGTTTTTT
TRBV7-8	14	NA	TRBJ1-1	many	CASSSRQVETEAFF	TGTGCCAGCAGCTCAAGACAGGTGGAAACTGAAGCTTTCTTT
TRBV7-7	17	TRBD2	TRBJ2-2	few	CASSDSLAGLNTGELFF	TGTGCCAGCAGCGATTCTTTAGCGGGTCTGAACACCGGGGAGCTGTTTTTT
TRBV7-9	16	TRBD1	TRBJ2-4	few	CASSSGQGKRLDIQYF	TGTGCCAGCAGCTCCGGACAGGGAAAGAGACTTGACATTCAGTACTTC
TRBV6-1	11	NA	TRBJ2-1	many	CASSDLNEQFF	TGTGCCAGCAGTGATCTCAATGAGCAGTTCTTC
TRBV12-3/TRBV12-4	12	TRBD2	TRBJ2-5	NA	CASSTGLAVLYF	TGTGCCAGCAGCACGGGACTAGCGGTCCTGTACTTC
TRBV7-2	17	TRBD2	TRBJ2-7	few	CASSSTAPGLAGVEQYF	TGTGCCAGCAGCTCAACGGCCCCGGGACTAGCGGGGGTCGAGCAGTACTTC
TRBV7-2	14	TRBD2	TRBJ2-7	many	CASSLAGGLNEQYF	TGTGCCAGCAGCTTAGCGGGAGGGCTGAACGAGCAGTACTTC
TRBV29-1	12	NA	TRBJ2-1	few	CSVEDGIQGAFF	TGCAGCGTTGAAGATGGGATACAGGGTGCGTTCTTC
TRBV30	12	NA	TRBJ2-7	NA	CALGRDSYEQYF	TGTGCCTTGGGACGGGACTCCTACGAGCAGTACTTC
TRBV6-2/TRBV6-3	14	NA	TRBJ2-7	NA	CASSFLAPGPEQYF	TGTGCCAGCAGTTTCCTAGCGCCGGGACCCGAGCAGTACTTC
TRBV19	13	TRBD1	TRBJ1-5	NA	CASSKGASQPQHF	TGTGCCAGTAGTAAGGGGGCATCTCAGCCCCAGCATTTT
TRBV29-1	14	NA	TRBJ1-3	NA	CSVVPPGAGNTIYF	TGCAGCGTTGTCCCCCCGGGCGCTGGAAACACCATATATTTT
TRBV4-3	13	TRBD1	TRBJ1-4	NA	CASSRTGEGKLFF	TGCGCCAGCAGCCGGACAGGGGAGGGAAAACTGTTTTTT
TRBV15	16	NA	TRBJ1-4	NA	CVTSRHRGEGKEKLFF	TGTGTCACCAGCAGGCACCGGGGCGAGGGGAAGGAAAAACTGTTTTTT
TRBV12-3/TRBV12-4	17	NA	TRBJ1-2	NA	CASSSRELLSFNYGYTF	TGTGCCAGCAGTTCCCGGGAGTTGCTTTCTTTTAACTATGGCTACACCTTC
TRBV30	14	TRBD1	TRBJ1-6	NA	CAWSPGTGGSPLHF	TGTGCCTGGAGTCCCGGGACAGGGGGTTCACCCCTCCACTTT
TRBV11-2	16	NA	TRBJ2-1	few	CASSFFSPAAENEQFF	TGTGCCAGCAGCTTTTTTTCTCCTGCGGCGGAGAATGAGCAGTTCTTC
TRBV5-6	12	NA	TRBJ2-1	few	CASSPSGDEQFF	TGTGCCAGCAGCCCTTCAGGGGATGAGCAGTTCTTC
TRBV27	15	NA	TRBJ1-1	few	CASSGPGPKNTEAFF	TGTGCCAGCAGTGGACCGGGACCAAAGAACACTGAAGCTTTCTTT
TRBV10-2	13	NA	TRBJ2-7	few	CASSGRDSYEQYF	TGCGCCAGCAGTGGAAGGGACTCCTACGAGCAGTACTTC
TRBV27	12	NA	TRBJ2-3	NA	CASSGDTDTQYF	TGTGCCAGCAGTGGGGACACAGATACGCAGTATTTT
TRBV7-8	15	NA	TRBJ2-5	many	CASSLEGEWQETQYF	TGTGCCAGCAGCTTAGAGGGGGAGTGGCAAGAGACCCAGTACTTC
TRBV5-1	15	NA	TRBJ2-1	few	CASSLALSSYNEQFF	TGCGCCAGCAGCTTAGCGCTGAGCTCCTACAATGAGCAGTTCTTC
TRBV6-2/TRBV6-3	18	NA	TRBJ2-5	many	CASSYSIRDNTHQETQYF	TGTGCCAGCAGTTACTCGATCCGGGACAATACCCATCAAGAGACCCAGTACTTC
TRBV5-6	17	NA	TRBJ1-1	NA	CASSPRQVKGVNTEAFF	TGTGCCAGCAGCCCTCGACAGGTAAAAGGTGTGAACACTGAAGCTTTCTTT
TRBV7-3	15	NA	TRBJ2-1	few	CASSLRATTYNEQFF	TGTGCCAGCAGCTTACGGGCAACGACCTACAATGAGCAGTTCTTC
TRBV5-1	16	TRBD1	TRBJ1-1	NA	CASSPGQGGYRTEAFF	TGCGCCAGCAGCCCGGGACAGGGGGGTTATCGGACTGAAGCTTTCTTT
TRBV24-1	14	NA	TRBJ2-2	NA	CATSDAENTGELFF	TGTGCCACCAGTGACGCGGAGAACACCGGGGAGCTGTTTTTT
TRBV25-1	16	NA	TRBJ2-5	few	CASSTRDSDPTETQYF	TGTGCCAGCAGTACCCGGGACTCCGATCCCACGGAGACCCAGTACTTC
TRBV2	14	NA	TRBJ2-1	few	CATSGGGSYNEQFF	TGTGCCACCTCAGGGGGGGGAAGCTACAATGAGCAGTTCTTC
TRBV7-9	14	NA	TRBJ2-1	few	CASSLTQQGNEQFF	TGTGCCAGCAGCCTGACCCAACAAGGGAATGAGCAGTTCTTC
TRBV6-1	15	TRBD1	TRBJ2-5	NA	CASSEDRGYQETQYF	TGTGCCAGCAGTGAGGACAGGGGTTACCAAGAGACCCAGTACTTC
TRBV19	15	TRBD2	TRBJ2-7	NA	CASSSSGGSSYEQYF	TGTGCCAGTAGTTCTAGCGGGGGGAGCTCCTACGAGCAGTACTTC
TRBV11-2	14	NA	TRBJ1-4	many	CASSLAQASEKLFF	TGTGCCAGCAGCTTAGCCCAGGCCAGCGAAAAACTGTTTTTT
TRBV20-1	15	TRBD2	TRBJ2-5	NA	CSASRASGGVETQYF	TGCAGTGCTAGTAGGGCTAGCGGGGGGGTTGAGACCCAGTACTTC
TRBV6-5	15	TRBD1	TRBJ1-6	few	CASSSAQGTYSPLHF	TGTGCCAGCAGTTCGGCACAGGGGACTTATTCACCCCTCCACTTT
TRBV6-2/TRBV6-3	17	NA	TRBJ2-1	few	CASSYSLDGSGSHEQFF	TGTGCCAGCAGTTACTCGCTCGATGGGAGCGGGTCCCATGAGCAGTTCTTC
TRBV5-6	15	NA	TRBJ2-1	few	CASSLPRAAYNEQFF	TGTGCCAGCAGCTTGCCACGGGCAGCCTACAATGAGCAGTTCTTC
TRBV28	12	NA	TRBJ1-1	NA	CASSSWWGEAFF	TGTGCCAGCAGTTCCTGGTGGGGGGAAGCTTTCTTT
TRBV27	15	NA	TRBJ1-5	few	CASRTPGTQGQPQHF	TGTGCCAGCAGGACCCCCGGGACACAGGGTCAGCCCCAGCATTTT
TRBV7-6	13	NA	TRBJ1-6	NA	CASSSGPNSPLHF	TGTGCCAGCAGCTCCGGGCCAAATTCACCCCTCCACTTT
TRBV7-2	15	NA	TRBJ1-5	many	CASSPTGGSGQPQHF	TGTGCCAGCAGCCCGACCGGGGGATCCGGACAGCCCCAGCATTTT
TRBV4-3	14	NA	TRBJ2-7	few	CASSQEWVPDEQYF	TGCGCCAGCAGCCAAGAGTGGGTCCCAGACGAGCAGTACTTC
TRBV20-1	14	NA	TRBJ2-5	NA	CSARTGQLGETQYF	TGCAGTGCTAGAACCGGACAGTTGGGGGAGACCCAGTACTTC
TRBV13	14	NA	TRBJ2-1	NA	CASSPGLSLNEQFF	TGTGCCAGCAGCCCGGGCCTCAGTCTGAATGAGCAGTTCTTC